Below, 9 T cell receptor beta chains from the same sample are listed, as sequenced in a study of cytomegalovirus exposure and HLA in healthy donors. Both 60 Vbeta primers and 13 Jbeta primers went into the PCR. Assay used: immunoSEQ multiplex PCR; TCRdb lists only in-frame clones, some missing. The sample holds nearly 200,000 clones, about 90% seen once. Input material: PBMCs. The receptors here all came from a man under 40 in good health and CMV-seronegative.

On this clone itself: Other DNA sequences from this sample encode an identical CDR3 as well. This sequence joins TRBV6-5 and TRBJ1-1, with no clear D. Germline V gene data show CDR1 as MNHEY and CDR2 as SVGAGI. The length of the CDR3 is 13 residues. Between the trimmed V and J ends, which lost 4 bases and 2 bases, there was a span of 8 bases. The CDR3 sequence: CASSLGRNTEAFF. The CDR3 DNA reads as TGTGCCAGCAGTTTGGGCAGAAACACTGAAGCTTTCTTT.

The chain links TRBV13 to TRBJ2-7, with 9 bases lining up with TRBD2. Germline-derived CDR1 and CDR2 are PRHDT and FYEKMQ (reference sequence). Unmatched junction bases numbered 9, after V lost 1 base and J lost 2 bases. The CDR3 loop spans 17 amino acids. Written as DNA, the CDR3 is TGTGCCAGCAGCTTAGCTAGCGGGGCCCTAGCAACCTACGAGCAGTACTTC. Translation gives CASSLASGALATYEQYF.

V usage is TRBV18 and J usage is TRBJ1-1, with D perhaps matching TRBD1 (6 bases). Trimming left V 4 bases short and J 3 bases short, with 21 bases between. The CDR3 length is 17 residues. Germline CDR1 KGHSH, CDR2 LQKENI. CDR3 amino acids: CASSLRRDTLRDTEAFF. The CDR3 region has the DNA TGTGCCAGCTCACTTCGTAGGGACACCCTTAGAGACACTGAAGCTTTCTTT.

The V gene is TRBV27, the J gene TRBJ1-1; the match to TRBD1 covers 8 bases. The germline gives CDR1 MNHEY, CDR2 SMNVEV (reference sequence). V dropped 5 bases and J dropped 5; count of bases not matched to a gene: 4. This CDR3 comprises 13 residues. The CDR3 nucleotides are TGTGCCAGCAGTACCTACAGGGGGACTGAAGCTTTCTTT. It codes for CASSTYRGTEAFF.

The V call is TRBV10-1, the J call TRBJ2-6, with D possibly being TRBD1 (6 bases). Trimming removed 5 bases at V and 0 bases at J, with 14 bases between. Per germline, CDR1 WNHNN and CDR2 SYGVQD (reference sequence). The CDR3 has 17 residues. The CDR3 region has the DNA TGCGCCAGCAGTCCCGGGACACGTAGCTCTGGGGCCAACGTCCTGACTTTC. Its translation is CASSPGTRSSGANVLTF.

The gene calls are TRBV15 and TRBJ2-3; 8 positions match TRBD1. The germline V gene encodes CDR1 LNHNV and CDR2 YYDKDF (reference sequence). CDR3 length: 17 amino acids. The V segment lost 4 bases and the J segment 1 base; nucleotides outside the gene matches: 10. The DNA of the CDR3 is TGTGCCACCAGCACGGGGACAGGAAGGGTAGGCACAGATACGCAGTATTTT. This gives the protein CATSTGTGRVGTDTQYF.

The chain employs TRBV29-1 and TRBJ1-3; the D is unclear. Trimming took off 6 bases at V and 0 bases at J, with 9 bases between the two ends. CDR1 and CDR2 (germline): SQVTM, ANQGSEA. There are 13 residues in the CDR3. The CDR3 reads CSVEESSGNTIYF. In DNA form, the CDR3 reads TGCAGCGTGGAGGAAAGCTCTGGAAACACCATATATTTT. The full variable domain, completed using reference TRBV29-1 and TRBJ1-3, is SAVISQKPSRDICQRGTSLTIQCQVDSQVTMMFWYRQQPGQSLTLIATANQGSEATYESGFVIDKFPISRPNLTFSTLTVSNMSPEDSSIYLCSVEESSGNTIYFGEGSWLTVV.

The V gene is TRBV13, the J gene TRBJ1-1, with D possibly TRBD1 on 5 matching bases. This CDR3 is built from 13 residues. V lost 7 bases to trimming and J lost 1 base, with 10 bases between them. CDR1 is PRHDT and CDR2 is FYEKMQ in the germline V gene (reference sequence). The CDR3 loop is CASTYTGNTEAFF. CDR3 in DNA: TGTGCCAGCACTTACACAGGGAACACTGAAGCTTTCTTT.

This clone was counted a few times. The genes are TRBV6-1 and TRBJ1-3, with TRBD1 identical over 7 bases. This CDR3 is 15 amino acids long. V dropped 7 bases and J dropped 4; count of bases not matched to a gene: 10. Germline CDR1 is MNHNS and CDR2 is SASEGT. The CDR3 sequence: CASTNRGLGGNTIYF. The DNA of the CDR3 is TGTGCCAGCACAAACAGGGGATTGGGCGGAAACACCATATATTTT.